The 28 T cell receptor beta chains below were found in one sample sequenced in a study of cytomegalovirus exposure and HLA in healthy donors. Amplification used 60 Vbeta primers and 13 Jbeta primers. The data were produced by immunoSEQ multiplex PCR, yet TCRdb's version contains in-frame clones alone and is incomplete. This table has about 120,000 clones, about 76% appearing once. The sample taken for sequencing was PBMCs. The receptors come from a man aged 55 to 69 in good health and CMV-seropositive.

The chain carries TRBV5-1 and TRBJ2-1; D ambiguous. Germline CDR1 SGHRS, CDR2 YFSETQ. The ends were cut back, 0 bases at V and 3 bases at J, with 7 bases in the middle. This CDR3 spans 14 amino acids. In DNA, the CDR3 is TGCGCCAGCAGCTTGGGGTCCGGCTACAATGAGCAGTTCTTC. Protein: CASSLGSGYNEQFF.

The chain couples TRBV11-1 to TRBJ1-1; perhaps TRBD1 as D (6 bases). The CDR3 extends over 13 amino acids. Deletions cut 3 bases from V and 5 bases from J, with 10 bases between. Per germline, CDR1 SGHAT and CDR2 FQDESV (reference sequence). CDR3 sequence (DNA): TGTGCCAGCAGCTTCGAGGGGGGGACTGAAGCTTTCTTT. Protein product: CASSFEGGTEAFF.

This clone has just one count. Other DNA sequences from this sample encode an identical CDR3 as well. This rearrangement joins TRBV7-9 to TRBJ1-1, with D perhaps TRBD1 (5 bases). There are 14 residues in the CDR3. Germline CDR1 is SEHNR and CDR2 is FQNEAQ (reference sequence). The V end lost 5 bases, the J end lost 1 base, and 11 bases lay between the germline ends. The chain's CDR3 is CASSLVGGNTEAFF. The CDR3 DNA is TGTGCCAGCAGCCTCGTCGGGGGGAACACTGAAGCTTTCTTT.

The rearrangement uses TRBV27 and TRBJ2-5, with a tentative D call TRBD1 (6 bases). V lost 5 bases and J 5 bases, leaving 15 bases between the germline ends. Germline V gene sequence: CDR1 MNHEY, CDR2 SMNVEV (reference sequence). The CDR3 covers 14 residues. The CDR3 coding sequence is TGTGCCAGCAGTATAGGACAGAGTCGGGAGACCCAGTACTTC. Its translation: CASSIGQSRETQYF.

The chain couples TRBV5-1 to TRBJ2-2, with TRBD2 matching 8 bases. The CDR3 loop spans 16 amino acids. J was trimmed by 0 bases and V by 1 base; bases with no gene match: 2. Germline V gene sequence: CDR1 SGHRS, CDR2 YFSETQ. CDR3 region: CASSLLSGANTGELFF. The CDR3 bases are TGCGCCAGCAGCTTGCTTAGCGGGGCGAACACCGGGGAGCTGTTTTTT. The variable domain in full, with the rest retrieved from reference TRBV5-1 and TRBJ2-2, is KAGVTQTPRYLIKTRGQQVTLSCSPISGHRSVSWYQQTPGQGLQFLFEYFSETQRNKGNFPGRFSGRQFSNSRSEMNVSTLELGDSALYLCASSLLSGANTGELFFGEGSRLTVL.

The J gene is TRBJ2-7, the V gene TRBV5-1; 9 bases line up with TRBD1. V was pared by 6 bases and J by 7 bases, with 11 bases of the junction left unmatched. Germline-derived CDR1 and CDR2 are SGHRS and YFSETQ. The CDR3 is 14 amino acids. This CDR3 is CASMKTGGLWEQYF. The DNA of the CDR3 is TGCGCCAGCATGAAGACAGGGGGTTTGTGGGAGCAGTACTTC.

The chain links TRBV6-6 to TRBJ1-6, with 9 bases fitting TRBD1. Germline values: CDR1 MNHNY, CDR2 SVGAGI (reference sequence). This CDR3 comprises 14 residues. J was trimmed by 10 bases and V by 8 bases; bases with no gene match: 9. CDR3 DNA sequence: TGTGCCAGCGGGGAGACAGGGGGATGGTCACCCCTCCACTTT. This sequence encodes CASGETGGWSPLHF.

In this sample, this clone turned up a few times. The CDR3 protein is CASNRGLGETQYF. CDR3 coding DNA: TGTGCCTCGAACAGGGGGCTTGGAGAGACCCAGTACTTC. The chain recombines TRBV30 with TRBJ2-5, with TRBD1 matching over 9 bases. The V gene end was trimmed by 7 bases and the J gene end by 4 bases; junction bases not matched to a gene: 7. This CDR3 is 13 amino acids long. The germline V gene has CDR1 GTSNPN and CDR2 SVGIG (reference sequence).

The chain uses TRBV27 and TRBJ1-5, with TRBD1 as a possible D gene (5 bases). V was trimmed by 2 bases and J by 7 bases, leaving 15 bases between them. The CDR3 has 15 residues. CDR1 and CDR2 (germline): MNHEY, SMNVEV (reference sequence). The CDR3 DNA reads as TGTGCCAGCAGTTTAATAGGGTCTCCAGGGCAGCCCCAGCATTTT. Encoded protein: CASSLIGSPGQPQHF.

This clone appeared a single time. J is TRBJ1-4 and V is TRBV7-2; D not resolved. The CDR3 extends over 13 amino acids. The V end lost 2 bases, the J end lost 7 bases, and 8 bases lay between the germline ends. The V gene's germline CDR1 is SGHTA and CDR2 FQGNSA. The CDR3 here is CASSLFPSEKLFF. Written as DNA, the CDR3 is TGTGCCAGCAGCTTATTCCCTAGTGAAAAACTGTTTTTT.

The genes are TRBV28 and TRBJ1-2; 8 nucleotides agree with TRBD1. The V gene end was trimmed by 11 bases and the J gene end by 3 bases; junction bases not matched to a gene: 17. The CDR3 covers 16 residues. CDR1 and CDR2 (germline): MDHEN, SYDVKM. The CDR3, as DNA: TGTGCCGTACAGGGAGGACAGGGTAGAGTGGACTATGGCTACACCTTC. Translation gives CAVQGGQGRVDYGYTF.

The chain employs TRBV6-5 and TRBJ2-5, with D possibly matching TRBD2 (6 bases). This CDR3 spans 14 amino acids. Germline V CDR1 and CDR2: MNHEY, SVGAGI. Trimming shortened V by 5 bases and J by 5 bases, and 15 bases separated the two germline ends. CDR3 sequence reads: CASSVTRGGETQYF. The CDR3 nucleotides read TGTGCCAGCAGTGTGACTAGGGGCGGGGAGACCCAGTACTTC.

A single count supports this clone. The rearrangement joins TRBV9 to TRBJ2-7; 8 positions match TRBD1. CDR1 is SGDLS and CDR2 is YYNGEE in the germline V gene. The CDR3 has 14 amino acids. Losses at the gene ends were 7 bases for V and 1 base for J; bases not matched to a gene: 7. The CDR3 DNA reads TGTGCCAGCGCGAGGACAGGGCTTTCCTACGAGCAGTACTTC. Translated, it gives CASARTGLSYEQYF.

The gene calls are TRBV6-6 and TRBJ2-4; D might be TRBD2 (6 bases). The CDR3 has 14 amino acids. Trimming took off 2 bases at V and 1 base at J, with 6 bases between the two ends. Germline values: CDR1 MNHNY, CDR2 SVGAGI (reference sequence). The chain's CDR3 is CASSYGGAKNIQYF. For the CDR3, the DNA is TGTGCCAGCAGTTACGGGGGGGCCAAAAACATTCAGTACTTC.

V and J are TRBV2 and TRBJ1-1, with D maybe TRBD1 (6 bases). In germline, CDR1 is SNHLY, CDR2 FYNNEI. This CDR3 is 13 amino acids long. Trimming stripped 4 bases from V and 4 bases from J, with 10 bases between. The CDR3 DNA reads TGTGCCAGCAGTGCAGGGGTGATCACTGAAGCTTTCTTT. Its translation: CASSAGVITEAFF.

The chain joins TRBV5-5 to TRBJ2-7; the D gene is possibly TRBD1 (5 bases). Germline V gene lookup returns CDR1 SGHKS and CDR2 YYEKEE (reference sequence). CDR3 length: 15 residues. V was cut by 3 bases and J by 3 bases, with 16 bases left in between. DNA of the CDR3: TGTGCCAGCAGCTCCTCGTCAGGGATCAGCTACGAGCAGTACTTC. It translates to CASSSSSGISYEQYF.

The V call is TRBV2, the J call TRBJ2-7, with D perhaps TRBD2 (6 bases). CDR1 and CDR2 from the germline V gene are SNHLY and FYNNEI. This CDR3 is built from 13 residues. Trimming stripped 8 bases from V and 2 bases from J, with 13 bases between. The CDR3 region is CASLLATPYEQYF. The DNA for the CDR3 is TGTGCCAGCCTACTAGCAACCCCCTACGAGCAGTACTTC.

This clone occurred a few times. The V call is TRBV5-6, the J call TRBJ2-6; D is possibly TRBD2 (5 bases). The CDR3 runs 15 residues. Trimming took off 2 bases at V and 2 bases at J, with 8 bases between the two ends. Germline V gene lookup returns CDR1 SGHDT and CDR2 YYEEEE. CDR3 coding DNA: TGTGCCAGCAGCTTAGTGAGGGCTGGGGCCAACGTCCTGACTTTC. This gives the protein CASSLVRAGANVLTF.

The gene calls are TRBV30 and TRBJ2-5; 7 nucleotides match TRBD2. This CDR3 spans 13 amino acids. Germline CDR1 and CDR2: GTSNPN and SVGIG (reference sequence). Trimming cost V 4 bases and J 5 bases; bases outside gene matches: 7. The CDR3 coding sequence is TGTGCCTGGATTCGTAGGCGGGGGGAGACCCAGTACTTC. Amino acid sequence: CAWIRRRGETQYF.

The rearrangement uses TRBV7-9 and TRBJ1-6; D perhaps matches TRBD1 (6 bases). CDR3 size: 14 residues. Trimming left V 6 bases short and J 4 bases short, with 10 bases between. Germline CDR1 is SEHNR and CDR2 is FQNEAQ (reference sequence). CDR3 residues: CASSTTGYNSPLHF. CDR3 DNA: TGTGCCAGCAGTACGACAGGTTATAATTCACCCCTCCACTTT. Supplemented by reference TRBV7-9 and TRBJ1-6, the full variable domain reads DTGVSQNPRHKITKRGQNVTFRCDPISEHNRLYWYRQTLGQGPEFLTYFQNEAQLEKSRLLSDRFSAERPKGSFSTLEIQRTEQGDSAMYLCASSTTGYNSPLHFGNGTRLTVT.

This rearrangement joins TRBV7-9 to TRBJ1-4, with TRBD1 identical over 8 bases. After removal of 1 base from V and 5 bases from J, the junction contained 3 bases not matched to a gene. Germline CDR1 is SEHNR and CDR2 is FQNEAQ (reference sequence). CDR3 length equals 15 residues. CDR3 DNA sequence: TGTGCCAGCAGCTTAGACAGGGGGGCGAATGAAAAACTGTTTTTT. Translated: CASSLDRGANEKLFF. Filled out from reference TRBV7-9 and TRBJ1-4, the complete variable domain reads DTGVSQNPRHKITKRGQNVTFRCDPISEHNRLYWYRQTLGQGPEFLTYFQNEAQLEKSRLLSDRFSAERPKGSFSTLEIQRTEQGDSAMYLCASSLDRGANEKLFFGSGTQLSVL.

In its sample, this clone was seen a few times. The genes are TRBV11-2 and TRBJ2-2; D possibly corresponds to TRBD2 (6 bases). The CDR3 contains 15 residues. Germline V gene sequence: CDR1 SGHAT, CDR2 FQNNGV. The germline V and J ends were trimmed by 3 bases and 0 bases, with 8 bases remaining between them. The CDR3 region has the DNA TGTGCCAGCAGCTTGGGACTTTCGAACACCGGGGAGCTGTTTTTT. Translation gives CASSLGLSNTGELFF.

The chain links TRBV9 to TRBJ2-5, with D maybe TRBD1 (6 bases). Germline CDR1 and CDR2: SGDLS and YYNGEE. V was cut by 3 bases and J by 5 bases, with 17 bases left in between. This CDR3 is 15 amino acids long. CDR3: CASSASQGLYETQYF. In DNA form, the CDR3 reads TGTGCCAGCAGCGCTTCACAGGGTTTATACGAGACCCAGTACTTC.

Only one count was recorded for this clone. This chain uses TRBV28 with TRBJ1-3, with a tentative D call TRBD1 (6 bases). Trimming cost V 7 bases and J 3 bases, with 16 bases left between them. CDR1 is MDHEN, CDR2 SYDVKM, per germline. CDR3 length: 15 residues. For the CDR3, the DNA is TGTGCCAGCACCGTTGGGGGGGCAGGTGGAAACACCATATATTTT. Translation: CASTVGGAGGNTIYF. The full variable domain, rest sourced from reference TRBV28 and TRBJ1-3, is DVKVTQSSRYLVKRTGEKVFLECVQDMDHENMFWYRQDPGLGLRLIYFSYDVKMKEKGDIPEGYSVSREKKERFSLILESASTNQTSMYLCASTVGGAGGNTIYFGEGSWLTVV.

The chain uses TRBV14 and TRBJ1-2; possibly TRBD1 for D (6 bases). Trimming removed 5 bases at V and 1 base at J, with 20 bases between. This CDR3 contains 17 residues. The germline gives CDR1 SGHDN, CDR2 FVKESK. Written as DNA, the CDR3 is TGTGCCAGCAGCGACCGGGACACAGACCTCTTTAACTATGGCTACACCTTC. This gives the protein CASSDRDTDLFNYGYTF.

The CDR3 reads CASSEQSGAGNIQYF. The CDR3 DNA follows: TGTGCCAGCAGTGAACAAAGCGGGGCCGGAAACATTCAGTACTTC. The gene calls are TRBV6-1 and TRBJ2-4; 7 bases map to TRBD2. The CDR3 has 15 residues. Trimming cost V 2 bases and J 6 bases; bases outside gene matches: 7. The germline gives CDR1 MNHNS, CDR2 SASEGT.

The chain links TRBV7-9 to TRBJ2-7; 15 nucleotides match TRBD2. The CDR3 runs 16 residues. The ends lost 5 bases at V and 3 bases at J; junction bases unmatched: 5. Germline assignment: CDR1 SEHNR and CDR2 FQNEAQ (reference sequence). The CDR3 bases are TGTGCCAGCAGCCTCCGGACTAGCGGGGGGGTCTACGAGCAGTACTTC. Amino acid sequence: CASSLRTSGGVYEQYF. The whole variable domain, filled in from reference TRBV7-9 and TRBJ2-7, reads DTGVSQNPRHKITKRGQNVTFRCDPISEHNRLYWYRQTLGQGPEFLTYFQNEAQLEKSRLLSDRFSAERPKGSFSTLEIQRTEQGDSAMYLCASSLRTSGGVYEQYFGPGTRLTVT.

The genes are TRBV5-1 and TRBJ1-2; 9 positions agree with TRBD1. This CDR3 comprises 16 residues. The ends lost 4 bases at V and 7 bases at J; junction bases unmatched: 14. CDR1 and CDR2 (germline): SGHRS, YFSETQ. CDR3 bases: TGCGCCAGCAGCAACGGGACAGGGTTGGCATCGGGTGGCTACACCTTC. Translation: CASSNGTGLASGGYTF.